These 14 T cell receptor beta chains originate from one sample sequenced in a study of CD8+ T cells in alopecia areata. Treatment denoted: oral pan-JAK inhibitor, 5-10 mg twice daily. Extracted from the samples, RNA was reverse transcribed into cDNA to serve as the sequencing template. Profiled with immunoSEQ multiplex PCR; TCRdb holds only in-frame clones, not every one. The table has approximately 210,000 clones, 50% to 60% seen once; the top ten hold around 3%. This specimen was CD4+ T cells sorted from blood, taken at week 4, from a patient treated with tofacitinib. Receptors were obtained from a human donor with alopecia areata.

The chain recombines TRBV5-1 with TRBJ1-5; no firm D call. V was pared by 0 bases and J by 0 bases, with 7 bases between. The CDR3 is made up of 15 amino acids. Per germline, CDR1 SGHRS and CDR2 YFSETQ. The CDR3 here is CASSLEGNSNQPQHF. The DNA of the CDR3 is TGCGCCAGCAGCTTGGAAGGGAATAGCAATCAGCCCCAGCATTTT. The whole variable domain, filled in from reference TRBV5-1 and TRBJ1-5, reads KAGVTQTPRYLIKTRGQQVTLSCSPISGHRSVSWYQQTPGQGLQFLFEYFSETQRNKGNFPGRFSGRQFSNSRSEMNVSTLELGDSALYLCASSLEGNSNQPQHFGDGTRLSIL.

Concerning this clone itself: The sample contains more than one DNA sequence encoding this CDR3. The J gene is TRBJ2-3, the V gene TRBV29-1; no definite D call. The CDR3 extends over 13 amino acids. CDR1 and CDR2 (germline): SQVTM, ANQGSEA. Trimming cost V 1 base and J 2 bases, with 7 bases left between them. CDR3 loop: CSVEAAHTDTQYF. DNA of the CDR3: TGCAGCGTTGAAGCTGCGCACACAGATACGCAGTATTTT.

This sequence joins TRBV19 and TRBJ1-5; D ambiguous. Germline V gives CDR1 LNHDA, CDR2 SQIVND (reference sequence). The CDR3 consists of 14 residues. Trimming shortened V by 10 bases and J by 5 bases, and 18 bases separated the two germline ends. CDR3 residues: CATLDRRRDQPQHF. Written as DNA, the CDR3 is TGTGCCACCCTAGACCGGCGACGTGATCAGCCCCAGCATTTT. The complete variable domain, with remaining parts taken from reference TRBV19 and TRBJ1-5, reads DGGITQSPKYLFRKEGQNVTLSCEQNLNHDAMYWYRQDPGQGLRLIYYSQIVNDFQKGDIAEGYSVSREKKESFPLTVTSAQKNPTAFYLCATLDRRRDQPQHFGDGTRLSIL.

The chain carries TRBV30 and TRBJ2-2; D may correspond to TRBD1 or TRBD2 (6 bases each). V lost 8 bases to trimming and J lost 4 bases, with 17 bases between them. The CDR3 totals 14 residues. Per germline, CDR1 GTSNPN and CDR2 SVGIG (reference sequence). In DNA, the CDR3 is TGTGCCAGAAAAGGGGGAGGAGGCACCGGGGAGCTGTTTTTT. It translates to CARKGGGGTGELFF.

For this clone: The junction departs from germline at one end; a sequencing error may be responsible. The chain recombines TRBV4-1 with TRBJ1-6; D possibly corresponds to TRBD1 (5 bases). The germline gives CDR1 MGHRA, CDR2 YSYEKL. The CDR3 runs 16 residues. The CDR3 DNA reads TGTGCCAGCAGCCAAGATGGGCAGGGCCGGGATTCACCCCTCCACTTT. Translating it yields CASSQDGQGRDSPLHF.

The rearrangement links TRBV29-1 to TRBJ2-7; perhaps TRBD2 as D (7 bases). The germline CDR1 and CDR2 sequences are SQVTM and ANQGSEA. The CDR3 consists of 12 residues. V was clipped by 7 bases and J by 5 bases, with 15 bases between them. The CDR3 loop is CSAVWGGHEQYF. The CDR3 region has the DNA TGCAGCGCCGTCTGGGGGGGGCACGAGCAGTACTTC.

V and J are TRBV4-3 and TRBJ2-1; D uncertain. CDR1 is LGHNA and CDR2 is YSLEER in the germline V gene. This CDR3 is 11 amino acids long. The V and J ends lost 5 bases and 9 bases respectively, with 8 bases between them. The CDR3 DNA is TGCGCCAGCAGCTCCTGGGGTGAGCAGTTCTTC. Translated: CASSSWGEQFF.

V and J are TRBV30 and TRBJ1-5; 9 bases align to TRBD1. Trimming took 0 bases from V and 3 from J; bases not matched to a gene: 6. CDR3 length equals 16 residues. Germline CDR1 reads GTSNPN; CDR2 reads SVGIG (reference sequence). The CDR3 nucleotides read TGTGCCTGGAGTGTAATGGGACAGGGCCTCAATCAGCCCCAGCATTTT. This sequence encodes CAWSVMGQGLNQPQHF.

This chain uses TRBV20-1 with TRBJ1-4; D gene ambiguous. This CDR3 region has 11 residues. Trimming stripped 6 bases from V and 4 bases from J, with 6 bases between. CDR1 and CDR2 from the germline V gene are DFQATT and SNEGSKA (reference sequence). The DNA of the CDR3 is TGCAGTGCCACCTTTAATGAAAAACTGTTTTTT. As protein: CSATFNEKLFF.

This clone was seen a few times. The chain uses TRBV15 and TRBJ2-5; D might be TRBD2 (5 bases). V was pared by 0 bases and J by 5 bases, with 13 bases between. Germline V lookup: CDR1 LNHNV, CDR2 YYDKDF (reference sequence). The CDR3 totals 15 residues. The CDR3 DNA is TGTGCCACCAGCAGAGATAGAGGGAGCCACGAGACCCAGTACTTC. It translates to CATSRDRGSHETQYF.

The chain is built from TRBV15 and TRBJ2-5; D is perhaps TRBD1 (6 bases). The CDR3 runs to 12 residues. Deletions cut 3 bases from V and 6 bases from J, with 8 bases between. Germline assignment: CDR1 LNHNV and CDR2 YYDKDF (reference sequence). The CDR3 spells CATSSRGQTQYF. The CDR3 DNA reads TGTGCCACCAGCAGCAGGGGCCAGACCCAGTACTTC.

V and J are TRBV5-6 and TRBJ2-4; 9 bases are shared with TRBD1. With V trimmed by 4 bases and J by 9 bases, 14 bases remained unmatched. The CDR3 loop spans 16 amino acids. Germline V gene sequence: CDR1 SGHDT, CDR2 YYEEEE. CDR3 nucleotides: TGTGCCAGCAGCGATACAGGGGGCGCCTTGTCCGTCATTCAGTACTTC. Translating gives CASSDTGGALSVIQYF.

This chain links TRBV23-1 with TRBJ2-2; D may be TRBD1 (5 bases). TRBV23-1 is an ORF, and what it does is uncertain. The CDR3 loop spans 14 amino acids. V lost 2 bases to trimming and J lost 2 bases, with 6 bases between them. CDR3 sequence: CASSQRGNTGELFF. CDR3 in DNA: TGCGCCAGCAGTCAAAGGGGCAACACCGGGGAGCTGTTTTTT.

A few counts support this clone. V usage is TRBV5-1 and J usage is TRBJ1-1, with 8 bases aligning to TRBD1. Germline V gene sequence: CDR1 SGHRS, CDR2 YFSETQ. The CDR3 has 16 amino acids. J gave up 5 bases and V 4 bases, and 13 bases lay outside the gene matches. The CDR3 sequence is CASSPGATGGTTEAFF. The CDR3 DNA is TGCGCCAGCAGCCCTGGGGCAACAGGGGGAACGACTGAAGCTTTCTTT. Complete variable domain (other parts from reference TRBV5-1 and TRBJ1-1): KAGVTQTPRYLIKTRGQQVTLSCSPISGHRSVSWYQQTPGQGLQFLFEYFSETQRNKGNFPGRFSGRQFSNSRSEMNVSTLELGDSALYLCASSPGATGGTTEAFFGQGTRLTVV.